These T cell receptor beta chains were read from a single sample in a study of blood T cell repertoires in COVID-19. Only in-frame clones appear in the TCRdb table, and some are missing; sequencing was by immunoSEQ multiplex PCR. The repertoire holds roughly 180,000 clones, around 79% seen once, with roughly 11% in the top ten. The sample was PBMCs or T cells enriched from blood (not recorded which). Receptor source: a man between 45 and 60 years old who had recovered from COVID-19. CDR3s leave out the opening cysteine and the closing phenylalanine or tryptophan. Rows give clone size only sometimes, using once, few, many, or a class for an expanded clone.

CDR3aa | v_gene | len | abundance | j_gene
ASSTEGLANSYNEQF | TRBV28 | 15 | NA | TRBJ2-1
ASSGRASSYEQY | TRBV9 | 12 | NA | TRBJ2-7
ASSRTGNTEAF | TRBV9 | 11 | NA | TRBJ1-1
ASSRPPSGGSTDTQY | TRBV3-1/TRBV3-2 | 15 | NA | TRBJ2-3
ASSPLGGNEQF | TRBV5-5 | 11 | once | TRBJ2-1
AISESGRRQGSEQF | TRBV10-3 | 14 | NA | TRBJ2-1
ASSAINIQY | TRBV2 | 9 | NA | TRBJ2-4
ASTIAGGATGELF | TRBV27 | 13 | NA | TRBJ2-2
ASSTQGMAF | TRBV10-2 | 9 | NA | TRBJ1-1
ASSLVFSGGLQETQY | TRBV11-2 | 15 | NA | TRBJ2-5
ASGDSRRDTDTQY | TRBV10-2 | 13 | NA | TRBJ2-3
ASSVQGISGNTIY | TRBV9 | 13 | NA | TRBJ1-3
SDQRGQF | TRBV20-1 | 7 | NA | TRBJ2-1
ASIEQETQY | TRBV28 | 9 | NA | TRBJ2-5
SVVALNGYT | TRBV29-1 | 9 | NA | TRBJ1-2
ASSPGQGAHEQY | TRBV19 | 12 | NA | TRBJ2-7
ASSPPLFETQY | TRBV6-5 | 11 | NA | TRBJ2-5
ASSEQNAGILINSPLH | TRBV6-1 | 16 | few | TRBJ1-6
ASSLELDNYGYT | TRBV5-4 | 12 | NA | TRBJ1-2
ASSGTSGSSYEQY | TRBV5-4 | 13 | few | TRBJ2-7
ASQRRGTANSPLH | TRBV25-1 | 13 | NA | TRBJ1-6
ATSRTSGGFSYEQY | TRBV15 | 14 | NA | TRBJ2-7
ASNQYPAGGSPLH | TRBV27 | 13 | NA | TRBJ1-6
ASSRSMALEDGKQY | TRBV27 | 14 | NA | TRBJ2-7
ASKSGDSPLH | TRBV28 | 10 | NA | TRBJ1-6
ASSYPRQSSNQPQH | TRBV6-5 | 14 | NA | TRBJ1-5
ASSSDRGPTEAF | TRBV5-4 | 12 | few | TRBJ1-1
ASSPPRHEQF | TRBV18 | 10 | NA | TRBJ2-1
ASSFGTGVMNTEAF | TRBV5-8 | 14 | NA | TRBJ1-1